This T cell receptor beta chain was identified during a study of blood T cell repertoires in COVID-19. Study background: Italy, Spain and the United States were the sources of the convalescent and acute COVID-19 samples. PBMCs, B-cell-depleted T cells, or T cells were the source of the cDNA or gDNA that made up the material.

This CDR3 spans 13 amino acids. V was pared by 3 bases and J by 6 bases, with 3 bases of the junction left unmatched. Germline CDR1 is SGHRS and CDR2 is YFSETQ. Authors' processing steps: Using reference gene primer amplification, nucleated cell counts were estimated. Assay used: immunoSEQ multiplex PCR; TCRdb lists only in-frame clones, some missing. The V and J calls and clone size were taken over from that table, and D and trimming were inferred from the DNA. The data contain 160,000 or so clones, around 85% of them singletons. The origin of this receptor is an older woman with acute or convalescent COVID-19. This sequence joins TRBV5-1 and TRBJ1-2; TRBD1 matches 9 bases. Sequenced material: peripheral blood. The CDR3: CASSWTGEDGYTF. The CDR3 nucleotides read TGCGCCAGCAGCTGGACAGGGGAGGATGGCTACACCTTC.